This TCR beta chain was obtained from a study of cytomegalovirus exposure and HLA in healthy donors. The wider study: A prior analysis found 117 million unique TCR beta sequences from about 179 million T cells.

Primers for the PCR totalled 60 Vbeta and 13 Jbeta. TCRdb's table, derived via immunoSEQ multiplex PCR, lists solely in-frame clones and lacks some. This sample has around 130,000 clones, with 65% to 85% found just once. Findings of the study overall: Common viral pathogens seemed to be connected with several of the most significant clusters, according to a later analysis. A later analysis, which compared TCR beta chains of equal frequency, found the HLA-associated ones more clonally expanded.

CDR1 LNHDA and CDR2 SQIVND come from the germline V gene (reference sequence). The CDR3 is 16 residues long. Trimming cost V 0 bases and J 3 bases; bases outside gene matches: 6. Turning to this clone: The antigen is not known.

The chain combines TRBV19 with TRBJ2-7; TRBD2 matches 9 bases. Sequenced input: PBMCs. The receptor's source is a woman aged 18-30 years in good health and CMV-seronegative. The CDR3 region has the DNA TGTGCCAGTAGTATAGATTCGTCTAGCGGGAACTACGAGCAGTACTTC. The encoded protein is CASSIDSSSGNYEQYF.